The rows below give T cell receptor beta chains drawn from one sample of a study of blood T cells in healthy people across ages. A single record per CDR3 protein comes from TCRdb applying MiXCR to the 5' RACE reads. The profile shows some 800,000 distinct CDR3 sequences, approximately 25% of them singletons. This sample was also put to use in a study of T cells of mothers and their children.

What was sequenced was blood. The origin of the receptors is a boy aged 5-17 years in good health. The CDR3 runs from the conserved cysteine through the conserved F or W. D genes are given only for firm matches. Size values are once, few and many counts, or a class for expanded clones, and some rows have none.

V gene	clone size	D gene	J gene	CDR3 length	CDR3 protein	CDR3 DNA
TRBV2	few	TRBD1	TRBJ2-4	16	CASSDPDGQGENIQYF	TGTGCCAGCAGTGACCCCGATGGACAGGGAGAAAACATTCAGTACTTC
TRBV2	few	NA	TRBJ1-5	15	CASRGPTEINQPQHF	TGTGCCAGCAGAGGCCCGACCGAAATAAATCAGCCCCAGCATTTT
TRBV2	few	TRBD1	TRBJ1-1	15	CASNPDEGAQNEAFF	TGTGCCAGCAACCCAGATGAGGGGGCGCAGAATGAAGCTTTCTTT
TRBV7-6	NA	NA	TRBJ2-2	15	CASSRGVQNTGELFF	TGTGCCAGCAGCCGAGGGGTCCAGAACACCGGGGAGCTGTTTTTT
TRBV2	many	NA	TRBJ2-2	15	CASAPRGPNTGELFF	TGTGCCAGCGCCCCGCGGGGGCCGAACACCGGGGAGCTGTTTTTT
TRBV27	few	NA	TRBJ2-1	15	CASSLSQGSRNEQFF	TGTGCCAGCAGTTTAAGCCAGGGGAGTAGGAATGAGCAGTTCTTC
TRBV29-1	NA	TRBD1	TRBJ1-1	15	CSVAGTGRMNTEAFF	TGCAGCGTAGCCGGGACAGGTCGCATGAACACTGAAGCTTTCTTT
TRBV27	NA	NA	TRBJ2-7	14	CASSLFGQPYEQYF	TGTGCCAGCAGTTTATTTGGGCAACCCTACGAGCAGTACTTC
TRBV7-2	NA	NA	TRBJ1-2	15	CASSARRIGSYGYTF	TGTGCCAGCAGCGCCAGGAGGATAGGATCCTATGGCTACACCTTC
TRBV7-3	few	NA	TRBJ2-5	8	CASSGRKF	TGTGCCAGCAGCGGTCGAAAATTC
TRBV25-1	NA	TRBD1	TRBJ2-3	14	CASKAGTGTNTQYF	TGTGCCAGCAAAGCCGGGACAGGGACCAATACGCAGTATTTT
TRBV27	NA	TRBD2	TRBJ2-1	19	CASSSTGLAGGSSYNEQFF	TGTGCCAGCAGTTCAACCGGACTAGCGGGGGGGAGCTCCTACAATGAGCAATTCTTC
TRBV25-1	few	TRBD2	TRBJ2-3	14	CASLAGAFTDTQYF	TGTGCCAGCTTAGCGGGGGCGTTCACAGATACGCAGTATTTT
TRBV10-3	NA	NA	TRBJ1-5	13	CATRGTPSQPQHF	TGTGCCACCAGAGGGACGCCGAGTCAGCCCCAGCATTTT
TRBV15	NA	NA	TRBJ2-2	17	CATSRDRRIGGAGELFF	TGTGCCACCAGCAGAGATCGACGTATAGGGGGAGCCGGGGAGCTGTTTTTT
TRBV4-2	NA	NA	TRBJ2-3	16	CASSQDAVGGTDTQYF	TGTGCCAGCAGCCAAGATGCTGTGGGTGGCACAGATACGCAGTATTTT
TRBV7-9	NA	TRBD1	TRBJ1-5	13	CASSPTGVQPQHF	TGTGCCAGCAGCCCAACAGGGGTTCAGCCCCAGCATTTT
TRBV28	few	NA	TRBJ2-5	14	CASSGGGLSETQYF	TGTGCCAGCAGTGGGGGGGGGCTCTCAGAGACCCAGTACTTC
TRBV7-3	NA	TRBD2	TRBJ2-1	18	CAGSLIVLAGTSYNEQFF	TGTGCCGGCAGCTTAATAGTACTAGCGGGGACCTCCTACAATGAGCAGTTCTTC
TRBV6-2/TRBV6-3	NA	NA	TRBJ1-1	13	CASTPVMNTEAFF	TGTGCCAGCACCCCGGTTATGAACACTGAAGCTTTCTTT
TRBV28	many	TRBD1	TRBJ2-7	15	CAGEAAGTGSYEQYF	TGTGCCGGGGAAGCCGCCGGGACAGGTTCCTACGAGCAGTACTTC
TRBV28	NA	TRBD1	TRBJ2-7	15	CASRLLDRGTYEQYF	TGTGCCAGCAGACTTCTGGACAGGGGAACGTACGAGCAGTACTTC